The present T cell receptor (beta chain) was sequenced within a study of Graves' ophthalmopathy and Graves' hyperthyroidism. Germline values: CDR1 MGHRA, CDR2 YSYEKL. The trim removed 4 bases at V and 6 bases at J, leaving 14 bases unmatched. The CDR3 has 16 amino acids. RNA transcripts yielded amplified TCR beta CDR3 regions. Following a first-round RT-PCR that used HTBI primers, a second-round multiplex PCR was carried out. TCRdb processed the multiplex PCR reads anew with MiXCR; each CDR3 protein has one entry. Of more than 1,000,000 distinct CDR3 sequences in the sample, 36% are singletons; the top ten hold 11%. Newly diagnosed, the hyperthyroidism patients had under 2 months' duration and were aged 18 to 65.

The sequenced sample consisted of peripheral blood or thyroid tissue (not recorded which). The chain combines TRBV4-1 with TRBJ2-5, with 7 bases matching TRBD2. The clonotype originates from an adult man with Graves' hyperthyroidism. CDR3: CASSLQEVREQQTQYF. The CDR3 DNA reads as TGCGCCAGCAGCCTTCAGGAGGTGCGGGAGCAGCAGACCCAGTACTTC.